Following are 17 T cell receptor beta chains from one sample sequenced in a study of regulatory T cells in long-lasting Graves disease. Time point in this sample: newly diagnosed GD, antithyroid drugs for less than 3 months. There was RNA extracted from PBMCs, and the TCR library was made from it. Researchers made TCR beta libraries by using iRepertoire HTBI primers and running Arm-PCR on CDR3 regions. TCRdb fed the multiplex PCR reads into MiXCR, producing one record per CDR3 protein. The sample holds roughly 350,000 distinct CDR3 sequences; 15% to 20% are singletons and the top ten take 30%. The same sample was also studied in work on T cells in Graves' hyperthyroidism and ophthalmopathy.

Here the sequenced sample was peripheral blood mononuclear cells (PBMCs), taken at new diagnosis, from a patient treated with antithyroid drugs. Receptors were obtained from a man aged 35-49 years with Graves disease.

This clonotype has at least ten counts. The CDR3 DNA reads as TGTGCCAGCACCGAAGGGTTCTTAGCGGGGGGAGACACGCAGTATTTT. Translated: CASTEGFLAGGDTQYF. The rearrangement links TRBV2 to TRBJ2-3; 10 positions match TRBD2. The germline V gene has CDR1 SNHLY and CDR2 FYNNEI. V gave up 7 bases and J gave up 9 bases; unmatched junction bases: 16. This CDR3 region has 16 residues.

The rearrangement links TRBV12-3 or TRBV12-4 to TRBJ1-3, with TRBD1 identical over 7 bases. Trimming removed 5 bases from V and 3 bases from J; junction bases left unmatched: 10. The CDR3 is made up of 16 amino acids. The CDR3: CASSPRDRVGGNTIYF. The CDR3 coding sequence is TGTGCCAGCAGTCCGCGAGACAGGGTTGGTGGAAACACCATATATTTT.

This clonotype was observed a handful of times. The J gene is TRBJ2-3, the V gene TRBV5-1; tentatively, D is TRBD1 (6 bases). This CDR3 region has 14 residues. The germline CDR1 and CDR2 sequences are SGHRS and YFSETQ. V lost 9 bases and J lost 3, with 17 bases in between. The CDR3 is CATSPGQATDTQYF. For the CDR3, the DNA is TGCGCCACCTCCCCGGGACAAGCGACAGATACGCAGTATTTT.

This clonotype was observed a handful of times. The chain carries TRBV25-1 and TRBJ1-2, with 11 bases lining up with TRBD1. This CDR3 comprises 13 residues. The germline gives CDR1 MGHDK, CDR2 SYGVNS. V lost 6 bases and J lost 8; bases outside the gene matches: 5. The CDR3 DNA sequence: TGTGCCAGCAGGGACAGGGGGCGCAGGGGCTACACCTTC. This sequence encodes CASRDRGRRGYTF.

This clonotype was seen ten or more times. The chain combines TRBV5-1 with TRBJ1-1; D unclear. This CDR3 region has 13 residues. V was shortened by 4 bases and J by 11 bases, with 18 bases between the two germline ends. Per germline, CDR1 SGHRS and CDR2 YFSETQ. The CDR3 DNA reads TGCGCCAGCAGCGGCTACCCCGGACCGGTGGCTTTCTTT. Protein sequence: CASSGYPGPVAFF.

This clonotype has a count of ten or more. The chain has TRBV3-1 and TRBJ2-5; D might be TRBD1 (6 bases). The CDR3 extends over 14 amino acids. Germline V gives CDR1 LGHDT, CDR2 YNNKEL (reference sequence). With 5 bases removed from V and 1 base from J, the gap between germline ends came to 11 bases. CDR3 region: CASSRGQSQETQYF. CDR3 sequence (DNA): TGTGCCAGCAGCAGGGGACAATCCCAAGAGACCCAGTACTTC.

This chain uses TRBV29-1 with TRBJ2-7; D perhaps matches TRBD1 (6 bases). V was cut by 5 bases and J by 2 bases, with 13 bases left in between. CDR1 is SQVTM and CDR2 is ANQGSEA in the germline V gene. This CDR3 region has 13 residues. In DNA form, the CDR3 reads TGCAGCGTTACCTCACAGGGTCCCTACGAGCAGTACTTC. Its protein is CSVTSQGPYEQYF.

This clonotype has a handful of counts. CDR3 residues: CSVDFRGGEQFF. The CDR3 region has the DNA TGCAGCGTTGATTTCCGAGGGGGAGAGCAGTTCTTC. The chain recombines TRBV20-1 with TRBJ2-1, with a weak D call TRBD1 (6 bases). CDR1 DFQATT and CDR2 SNEGSKA come from the germline V gene (reference sequence). CDR3 length: 12 amino acids.

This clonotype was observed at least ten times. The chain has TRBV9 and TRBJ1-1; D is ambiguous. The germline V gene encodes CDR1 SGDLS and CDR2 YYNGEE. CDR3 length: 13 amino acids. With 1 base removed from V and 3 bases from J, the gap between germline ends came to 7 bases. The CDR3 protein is CASSVMRDTEAFF. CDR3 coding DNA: TGTGCCAGCAGCGTAATGAGGGACACTGAAGCTTTCTTT.

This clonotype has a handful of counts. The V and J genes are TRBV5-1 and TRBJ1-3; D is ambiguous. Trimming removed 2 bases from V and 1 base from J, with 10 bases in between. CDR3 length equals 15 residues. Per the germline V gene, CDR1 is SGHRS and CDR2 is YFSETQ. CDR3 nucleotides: TGCGCCAGCAGCTTCTTGGGTGGATCTGGAAACACCATATATTTT. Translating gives CASSFLGGSGNTIYF.

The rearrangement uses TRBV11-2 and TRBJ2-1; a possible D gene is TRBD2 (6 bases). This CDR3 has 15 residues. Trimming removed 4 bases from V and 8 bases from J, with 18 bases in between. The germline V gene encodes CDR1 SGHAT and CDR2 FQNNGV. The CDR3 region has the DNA TGTGCCAGCAGCTCTTCCTCGACTAGTTGGGATGAGCAGTTCTTC. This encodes CASSSSSTSWDEQFF.

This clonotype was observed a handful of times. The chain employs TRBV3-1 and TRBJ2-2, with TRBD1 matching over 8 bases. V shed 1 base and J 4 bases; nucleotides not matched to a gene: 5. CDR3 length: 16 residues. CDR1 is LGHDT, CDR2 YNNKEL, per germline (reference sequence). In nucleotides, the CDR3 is TGTGCCAGCAGCCAAGTAGGACAGGGAGGCACCGGGGAGCTGTTTTTT. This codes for CASSQVGQGGTGELFF.

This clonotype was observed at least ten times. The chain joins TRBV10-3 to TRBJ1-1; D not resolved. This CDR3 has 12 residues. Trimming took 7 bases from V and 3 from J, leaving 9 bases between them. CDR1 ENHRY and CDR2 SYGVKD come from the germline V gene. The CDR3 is CAIKGKDTEAFF. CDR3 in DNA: TGTGCCATCAAGGGAAAGGACACTGAAGCTTTCTTT.

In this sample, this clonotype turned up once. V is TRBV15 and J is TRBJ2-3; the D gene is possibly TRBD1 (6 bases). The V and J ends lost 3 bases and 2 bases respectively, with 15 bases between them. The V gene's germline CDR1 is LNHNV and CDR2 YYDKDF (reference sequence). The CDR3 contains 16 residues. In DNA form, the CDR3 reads TGTGCCACCAGCAGTGGCAAACAGGGAACCACAGATACGCAGTATTTT. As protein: CATSSGKQGTTDTQYF.

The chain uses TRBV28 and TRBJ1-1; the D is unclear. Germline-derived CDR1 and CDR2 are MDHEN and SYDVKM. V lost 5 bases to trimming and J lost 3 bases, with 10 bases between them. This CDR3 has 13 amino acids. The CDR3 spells CASSPPADTEAFF. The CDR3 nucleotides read TGTGCCAGCAGTCCCCCGGCGGACACTGAAGCTTTCTTT.

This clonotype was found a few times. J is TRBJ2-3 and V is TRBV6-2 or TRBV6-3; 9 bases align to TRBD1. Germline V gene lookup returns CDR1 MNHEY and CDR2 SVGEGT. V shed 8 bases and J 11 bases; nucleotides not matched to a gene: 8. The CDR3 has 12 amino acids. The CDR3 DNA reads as TGTGCCAGCGGGGGGGGACAGGGAAAGCAGTATTTT. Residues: CASGGGQGKQYF.

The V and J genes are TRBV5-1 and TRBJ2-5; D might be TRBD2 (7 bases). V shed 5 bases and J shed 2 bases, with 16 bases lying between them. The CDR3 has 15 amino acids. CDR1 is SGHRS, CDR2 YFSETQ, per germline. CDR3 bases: TGCGCCAGCAGACCAACGGGGGGCCGGCAAGAGACCCAGTACTTC. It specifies CASRPTGGRQETQYF.